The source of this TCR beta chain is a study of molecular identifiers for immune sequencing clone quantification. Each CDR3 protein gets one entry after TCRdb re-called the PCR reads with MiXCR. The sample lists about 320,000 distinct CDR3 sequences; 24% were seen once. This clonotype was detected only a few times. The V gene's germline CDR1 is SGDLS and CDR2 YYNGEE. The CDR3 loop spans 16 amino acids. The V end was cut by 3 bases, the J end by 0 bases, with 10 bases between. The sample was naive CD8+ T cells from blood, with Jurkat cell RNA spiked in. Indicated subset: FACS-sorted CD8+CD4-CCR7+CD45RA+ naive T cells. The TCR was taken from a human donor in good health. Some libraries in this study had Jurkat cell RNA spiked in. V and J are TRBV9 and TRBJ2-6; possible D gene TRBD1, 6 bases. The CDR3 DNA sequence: TGTGCCAGCAGCGGACACAGGGACTCTGGGGCCAACGTCCTGACTTTC. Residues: CASSGHRDSGANVLTF.